Presented here are 21 T cell receptor beta chains from one specimen sequenced in a study of radiation and T cells in renal cell carcinoma. Only in-frame clones appear in the TCRdb table, and some are missing; sequencing was by immunoSEQ multiplex PCR. Among around 94,000 clones listed, around 88% were seen once. Time point of the sample: baseline pretreatment blood. The treatment here: 15 Gy SBRT to primary tumor, nephrectomy 4 weeks later. This specimen was blood, taken from a patient whose treatment included radiotherapy and nephrectomy. The receptors shown here come from a man aged 50-60 years with renal cell carcinoma.

V gene TRBV30 combines with J gene TRBJ1-1, with a weak D call TRBD1 (6 bases). This CDR3 comprises 16 residues. In germline, CDR1 is GTSNPN, CDR2 SVGIG (reference sequence). Trimming left V 3 bases short and J 6 bases short, with 23 bases between. CDR3 loop: CAWSRGGATTSSEAFF. CDR3 in DNA: TGTGCCTGGAGCCGGGGGGGGGCTACAACAAGCTCTGAAGCTTTCTTT.

In this sample, this clone turned up a few times. The chain recombines TRBV7-8 with TRBJ2-7; no firm D call. This CDR3 is built from 13 residues. Germline assignment: CDR1 SGHVS and CDR2 FQNEAQ. V lost 1 base, J lost 3 bases, and 7 bases lay in between. As DNA, the CDR3 is TGTGCCAGCAGCTTAGGCTGGGGCTACGAGCAGTACTTC. Its protein is CASSLGWGYEQYF.

In this sample, this clone turned up once. V gene TRBV5-4 combines with J gene TRBJ2-3; TRBD1 is a possible D gene (6 bases). The germline CDR1 and CDR2 sequences are SGHNT and YYREEE (reference sequence). The germline V and J ends were trimmed by 2 bases and 4 bases, with 11 bases remaining between them. The CDR3 consists of 14 residues. The CDR3 loop is CASSLEKGADTQYF. In DNA, the CDR3 is TGTGCCAGCAGCTTAGAAAAGGGGGCAGATACGCAGTATTTT.

The chain joins TRBV7-9 to TRBJ1-1, with D possibly TRBD1 on 6 matching bases. Germline CDR1 and CDR2: SEHNR and FQNEAQ (reference sequence). This CDR3 has 14 residues. Trimming cost V 5 bases and J 0 bases, with 10 bases left between them. The CDR3 is CASSPDRLNTEAFF. DNA for the CDR3: TGTGCCAGCAGCCCAGACAGGTTGAACACTGAAGCTTTCTTT.

This clone was found once. The rearrangement joins TRBV27 to TRBJ1-2; 8 nucleotides align to TRBD1. This CDR3 region has 16 residues. In germline, CDR1 is MNHEY, CDR2 SMNVEV (reference sequence). J lost 5 bases, V lost 4 bases, and 12 bases had no gene match. CDR3 DNA: TGTGCCAGCAGTTCCCAATGGATCCAGGGGGCGTATGGCTACACCTTC. Translating gives CASSSQWIQGAYGYTF.

This clone was seen only a few times. This chain uses TRBV2 with TRBJ1-1; weak D call: TRBD1 (5 bases). Germline V gives CDR1 SNHLY, CDR2 FYNNEI. This CDR3 is built from 13 residues. V dropped 3 bases and J dropped 2 bases, with 7 bases sitting between them. The CDR3 sequence: CASSDQGNTEAFF. The CDR3 bases are TGTGCCAGCAGTGATCAGGGTAACACTGAAGCTTTCTTT.

The count of this clone is one. This chain joins TRBV5-1 and TRBJ2-3, with D possibly being TRBD2 (6 bases). CDR3 length: 16 residues. Deletions cut 0 bases from V and 3 bases from J, with 14 bases between. Looked up from germline, CDR1 is SGHRS and CDR2 is YFSETQ. The DNA of the CDR3 is TGCGCCAGCAGCTTGGCCCGTGGGGGGTCGACAGATACGCAGTATTTT. It is translated as CASSLARGGSTDTQYF.

This clone was counted once. This chain links TRBV18 with TRBJ1-3; D ambiguous. The CDR3 runs 18 residues. Germline V gene data show CDR1 as KGHSH and CDR2 as LQKENI. V gave up 3 bases and J gave up 0 bases, with 18 bases separating them. CDR3 in DNA: TGTGCCAGCTCACCGAAGGGATTGACTGAAAGCTCTGGAAACACCATATATTTT. It specifies CASSPKGLTESSGNTIYF.

This clone was recorded once. The V and J genes are TRBV5-1 and TRBJ1-3; 9 bases are shared with TRBD1. The CDR3 has 16 residues. Germline CDR1 SGHRS, CDR2 YFSETQ. The V and J ends lost 0 bases and 4 bases, in that order; junction bases with no gene match: 5. In nucleotides, the CDR3 is TGCGCCAGCAGCTTGGCGGGACAGGGCCTCGGAAACACCATATATTTT. Translated: CASSLAGQGLGNTIYF.

The rearrangement uses TRBV5-1 and TRBJ1-3, with 7 bases fitting TRBD1. The germline CDR1 and CDR2 sequences are SGHRS and YFSETQ. This CDR3 spans 14 amino acids. J gave up 4 bases and V 4 bases, and 5 bases lay outside the gene matches. The CDR3 region is CASSPGTAGNTIYF. For the CDR3, the DNA is TGCGCCAGCAGCCCCGGGACAGCCGGAAACACCATATATTTT.

The chain carries TRBV27 and TRBJ2-5; D call uncertain. This CDR3 spans 13 amino acids. Deletions cut 5 bases from V and 5 bases from J, with 12 bases between. The germline CDR1 and CDR2 sequences are MNHEY and SMNVEV (reference sequence). This CDR3 reads CASSRGPGETQYF. The CDR3 DNA reads TGTGCCAGCAGTCGCGGTCCAGGCGAGACCCAGTACTTC.

J is TRBJ2-2 and V is TRBV6-1; 8 nucleotides line up with TRBD2. There are 15 residues in the CDR3. Germline CDR1 is MNHNS and CDR2 is SASEGT. Trimming removed 6 bases from V and 6 bases from J; junction bases left unmatched: 9. CDR3 loop: CASRESGRRAGELFF. The CDR3 DNA reads as TGTGCCAGCAGAGAGAGCGGGAGAAGGGCCGGGGAGCTGTTTTTT.

The chain joins TRBV4-3 to TRBJ2-7, with D maybe TRBD1 (5 bases). The germline gives CDR1 LGHNA, CDR2 YSLEER. V was pared by 1 base and J by 3 bases, with 10 bases between. This CDR3 comprises 14 residues. The CDR3 spells CASSQGRGYYEQYF. The CDR3 bases are TGCGCCAGCAGCCAAGGTAGGGGATACTACGAGCAGTACTTC.

V and J are TRBV28 and TRBJ2-7, with 8 positions matching TRBD1. Looked up from germline, CDR1 is MDHEN and CDR2 is SYDVKM. Trimming took 5 bases from V and 3 from J; bases not matched to a gene: 9. This CDR3 has 15 residues. CDR3 bases: TGTGCCAGCAGTACCACAGGGGGTCGAGGCTACGAGCAGTACTTC. This sequence encodes CASSTTGGRGYEQYF.

This CDR3 reads CASSFGLAGVYEQYF. The CDR3 DNA follows: TGTGCCAGCAGCTTCGGACTAGCGGGGGTCTACGAGCAGTACTTC. This rearrangement joins TRBV7-2 to TRBJ2-7; the match to TRBD2 covers 13 bases. Trimming took 3 bases from V and 3 from J; bases not matched to a gene: 2. The CDR3 is made up of 15 amino acids. Germline V gene data show CDR1 as SGHTA and CDR2 as FQGNSA.

This clone was recorded once. The rearrangement links TRBV5-4 to TRBJ2-1, with 7 bases matching TRBD2. Germline loops: CDR1 SGHNT, CDR2 YYREEE (reference sequence). The CDR3 covers 18 residues. J gave up 0 bases and V 7 bases, and 16 bases lay outside the gene matches. For the CDR3, the DNA is TGTGCCAGCGAGATCTGGGGGGGATGGGGACCCTCCTACAATGAGCAGTTCTTC. Translated: CASEIWGGWGPSYNEQFF.

The chain couples TRBV5-4 to TRBJ2-7, with 7 bases matching TRBD1. V was pared by 5 bases and J by 5 bases, with 4 bases of the junction left unmatched. Germline values: CDR1 SGHNT, CDR2 YYREEE (reference sequence). This CDR3 comprises 12 residues. The CDR3 DNA sequence: TGTGCCAGCAGGAGGGGGCCGGACGAGCAGTACTTC. Translating gives CASRRGPDEQYF.

V is TRBV9 and J is TRBJ2-5; 9 nucleotides match TRBD1. Trimming removed 4 bases from V and 5 bases from J; junction bases left unmatched: 9. The V gene's germline CDR1 is SGDLS and CDR2 YYNGEE. This CDR3 has 15 amino acids. As DNA, the CDR3 is TGTGCCAGCAGCCACGACAGGGGGTCAGCTGAGACCCAGTACTTC. It encodes CASSHDRGSAETQYF.

V is TRBV5-1 and J is TRBJ2-4; 8 bases map to TRBD1. V was clipped by 5 bases and J by 1 base; unmatched bases: 5. From germline, CDR1 is SGHRS and CDR2 YFSETQ. CDR3 length: 15 amino acids. The CDR3 reads CASRTGVGAKNIQYF. The CDR3 region has the DNA TGCGCCAGCAGGACAGGGGTAGGTGCCAAAAACATTCAGTACTTC.

The V and J genes are TRBV28 and TRBJ1-2; 11 positions agree with TRBD1. The CDR3 covers 13 residues. V lost 10 bases to trimming and J lost 8 bases; unmatched junction nucleotides: 9. The V gene's germline CDR1 is MDHEN and CDR2 SYDVKM. The CDR3 sequence: CAIEDRGLLGYTF. The CDR3, as DNA: TGTGCCATTGAGGACAGGGGGCTTTTAGGCTACACCTTC.

This sequence joins TRBV5-1 and TRBJ2-5; 8 positions match TRBD1. The CDR3 covers 15 residues. Looked up from germline, CDR1 is SGHRS and CDR2 is YFSETQ. V lost 4 bases to trimming and J lost 5 bases; unmatched junction nucleotides: 10. The DNA of the CDR3 is TGCGCCAGCAGCACGGGACAGGCGGCCGGTGAGACCCAGTACTTC. Translation gives CASSTGQAAGETQYF.